These 17 T cell receptor beta chains share one sample of origin, sequenced in a study of cytomegalovirus exposure and HLA in healthy donors. Primers included in the PCR were 60 Vbeta and 13 Jbeta primers. Some clones are missing from TCRdb's copy, which holds only in-frame ones; the method was immunoSEQ multiplex PCR. Its table lists about 52,000 clones. The specimen sequenced was PBMCs. The receptor source for this set is a woman aged 60-75 years in good health and CMV-seropositive.

About this clone: The junction shows a germline mismatch at one end, possibly a read error. The V and J genes are TRBV7-7 and TRBJ2-3; TRBD2 agrees at 9 bases. The CDR3 loop spans 15 amino acids. CDR1 is SSHAT, CDR2 FNYEAQ, per germline (reference sequence). This CDR3 is CASSPGLAPSNTQYF. CDR3 sequence (DNA): TGTGCTAGCAGCCCGGGACTAGCTCCTTCCAATACGCAGTATTTT.

Details on this clone: In this CDR3 the conserved last residue, phenylalanine or tryptophan, is missing, so a read error is likely. V and J are TRBV5-1 and TRBJ1-2, with D possibly being TRBD1 (5 bases). V gave up 4 bases and J gave up 4 bases, with 26 bases separating them. CDR1 is SGHRS and CDR2 is YFSETQ in the germline V gene. The CDR3 is 18 amino acids. In DNA, the CDR3 is TGCGCCAGCAGCGACCCCCGCCCGAGGGAGGGGCACCCCTATGGCTACACCCTC. It specifies CASSDPRPREGHPYGYTL.

The chain couples TRBV2 to TRBJ2-7, with 8 nucleotides matching TRBD2. V gave up 2 bases and J gave up 2 bases; unmatched junction bases: 5. Germline V gene sequence: CDR1 SNHLY, CDR2 FYNNEI. This CDR3 has 15 amino acids. Written as DNA, the CDR3 is TGTGCCAGCAGTGAACGCGGGGGGCCACCCTACGAGCAGTACTTC. It is translated as CASSERGGPPYEQYF.

The V call is TRBV6-1, the J call TRBJ2-2; TRBD1 is a possible D gene (6 bases). The ends were cut back, 3 bases at V and 0 bases at J, with 8 bases in the middle. The V gene's germline CDR1 is MNHNS and CDR2 SASEGT. This CDR3 contains 15 residues. DNA of the CDR3: TGTGCCAGCAGTGAGGGGGCAACGAACACCGGGGAGCTGTTTTTT. Residues: CASSEGATNTGELFF.

This chain uses TRBV10-2 with TRBJ1-5, with D uncertain. V lost 4 bases to trimming and J lost 4 bases, with 11 bases between them. The germline CDR1 and CDR2 sequences are WSHSY and SAAADI. The CDR3 is 14 residues long. CDR3 coding DNA: TGCGCCAGCAGTGCTTTCGGGATAAATCAGCCCCAGCATTTT. Its translation is CASSAFGINQPQHF.

V gene TRBV5-1 combines with J gene TRBJ2-4; the D gene is possibly TRBD1 (5 bases). This CDR3 is built from 15 residues. V was cut by 4 bases and J by 8 bases, with 19 bases left in between. CDR1 and CDR2 from the germline V gene are SGHRS and YFSETQ. The CDR3 is CASSVLQGEGDIQYF. The CDR3 bases are TGCGCCAGCAGCGTCCTGCAGGGTGAAGGGGACATTCAGTACTTC.

The gene calls are TRBV10-3 and TRBJ1-6; 7 bases are a match to TRBD1. The V segment lost 11 bases and the J segment 7 bases; nucleotides outside the gene matches: 5. Germline assignment: CDR1 ENHRY and CDR2 SYGVKD. This CDR3 region has 12 residues. CDR3 in DNA: TGTGCCGCCCGGACAGGAAATTCACCCCTCCACTTT. This encodes CAARTGNSPLHF.

V is TRBV6-6 and J is TRBJ2-5; 12 nucleotides align to TRBD2. Unmatched junction bases numbered 8, after V lost 5 bases and J lost 4 bases. Germline assignment: CDR1 MNHNY and CDR2 SVGAGI (reference sequence). The CDR3 totals 16 residues. CDR3 amino acids: CASSPVLAGGPETQYF. DNA for the CDR3: TGTGCCAGCAGTCCCGTCCTAGCGGGGGGGCCAGAGACCCAGTACTTC.

The rearrangement joins TRBV6-1 to TRBJ1-1; D is ambiguous. In germline, CDR1 is MNHNS, CDR2 SASEGT. The CDR3 covers 13 residues. Trimming took off 4 bases at V and 4 bases at J, with 10 bases between the two ends. The CDR3 sequence is CASSGEGGTEAFF. In nucleotides, the CDR3 is TGTGCCAGCAGTGGTGAGGGTGGCACTGAAGCTTTCTTT.

The chain uses TRBV25-1 and TRBJ1-1; D perhaps matches TRBD1 (6 bases). The CDR3 length is 14 residues. V lost 3 bases, J lost 3 bases, and 11 bases lay in between. CDR1 and CDR2 from the germline V gene are MGHDK and SYGVNS. CDR3: CASSDLGQYTEAFF. CDR3 nucleotides: TGTGCCAGCAGTGACCTCGGACAGTACACTGAAGCTTTCTTT.

This rearrangement joins TRBV5-4 to TRBJ1-1; D possibly corresponds to TRBD1 (5 bases). The CDR3 covers 14 residues. Germline V gives CDR1 SGHNT, CDR2 YYREEE (reference sequence). Trimming stripped 1 base from V and 4 bases from J, with 11 bases between. CDR3 nucleotides: TGTGCCAGCAGCTTGAACCAGGGTCGCACTGAAGCTTTCTTT. Amino acid sequence: CASSLNQGRTEAFF.

The chain links TRBV4-1 to TRBJ2-1; 10 nucleotides line up with TRBD2. The CDR3 totals 18 residues. Germline V lookup: CDR1 MGHRA, CDR2 YSYEKL. The J segment lost 7 bases and the V segment lost 1 base, leaving 13 bases of the junction unmatched. CDR3: CASSQGGLGTSERNEQFF. In nucleotides, the CDR3 is TGCGCCAGCAGCCAAGGAGGGCTCGGGACTAGCGAGAGGAATGAGCAGTTCTTC.

The chain uses TRBV7-2 and TRBJ2-7; tentative D call: TRBD2 (5 bases). Germline V CDR1 and CDR2: SGHTA, FQGNSA. This CDR3 region has 15 residues. Trimming removed 5 bases from V and 2 bases from J, with 16 bases in between. In nucleotides, the CDR3 is TGTGCCAGCAGCCCGGACGGGGTACACGCCTACGAGCAGTACTTC. It encodes CASSPDGVHAYEQYF. The whole variable domain, filled in from reference TRBV7-2 and TRBJ2-7, reads GAGVSQSPSNKVTEKGKDVELRCDPISGHTALYWYRQSLGQGLEFLIYFQGNSAPDKSGLPSDRFSAERTGGSVSTLTIQRTQQEDSAVYLCASSPDGVHAYEQYFGPGTRLTVT.

V is TRBV6-5 and J is TRBJ1-1; 9 positions agree with TRBD1. The CDR3 sequence is 15 residues long. Trimming at V came to 8 bases and at J to 6 bases, leaving 13 bases not matched to a gene. Looked up from germline, CDR1 is MNHEY and CDR2 is SVGAGI. The CDR3 loop is CASRSPGTGLPEAFF. In DNA form, the CDR3 reads TGTGCCAGCCGTTCTCCCGGGACAGGGTTACCTGAAGCTTTCTTT.

CDR3 coding DNA: TGCAGCGTTGGGACAGGGGAACAGGGGGAGCAGTACTTC. Its protein is CSVGTGEQGEQYF. The chain links TRBV29-1 to TRBJ2-7; TRBD1 aligns across 9 bases. The CDR3 length is 13 residues. V lost 4 bases to trimming and J lost 7 bases; unmatched junction nucleotides: 8. From germline, CDR1 is SQVTM and CDR2 ANQGSEA.

The rearrangement joins TRBV5-1 to TRBJ2-2, with D possibly TRBD1 on 5 matching bases. Germline CDR1 is SGHRS and CDR2 is YFSETQ. CDR3 size: 15 residues. Trimming stripped 0 bases from V and 4 bases from J, with 10 bases between. This CDR3 is CASSLAAGITGELFF. CDR3 in DNA: TGCGCCAGCAGCTTGGCCGCAGGGATCACCGGGGAGCTGTTTTTT.

The chain uses TRBV12-5 and TRBJ1-1; 8 bases map to TRBD1. The V gene's germline CDR1 is LGHNT and CDR2 FRNRAP. This CDR3 contains 16 residues. V trimming: 1 base; J trimming: 1 base; junction bases outside the gene matches: 5. The CDR3 nucleotides are TGTGCTAGTGGTTTGGCCCGTGGACAGGGGAACACTGAAGCTTTCTTT. Its protein product is CASGLARGQGNTEAFF. Full variable domain (remainder filled in from reference TRBV12-5 and TRBJ1-1): DARVTQTPRHKVTEMGQEVTMRCQPILGHNTVFWYRQTMMQGLELLAYFRNRAPLDDSGMPKDRFSAEMPDATLATLKIQPSEPRDSAVYFCASGLARGQGNTEAFFGQGTRLTVV.